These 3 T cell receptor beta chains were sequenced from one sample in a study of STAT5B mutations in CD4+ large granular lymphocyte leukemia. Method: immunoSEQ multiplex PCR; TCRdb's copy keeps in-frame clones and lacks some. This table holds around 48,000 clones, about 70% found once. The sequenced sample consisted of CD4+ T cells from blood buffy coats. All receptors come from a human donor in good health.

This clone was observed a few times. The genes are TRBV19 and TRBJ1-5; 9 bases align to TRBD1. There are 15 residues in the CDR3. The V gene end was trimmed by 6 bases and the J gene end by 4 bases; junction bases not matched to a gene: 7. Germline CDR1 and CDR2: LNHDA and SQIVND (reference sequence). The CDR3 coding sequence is TGTGCCAGTAGCCAGGGACAGGGTCGAAATCAGCCCCAGCATTTT. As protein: CASSQGQGRNQPQHF.

CDR3 sequence (DNA): TGTGCCAGCAGCTTTACTCTAGGGGGGGGGCAAGAGACCCAGTACTTC. It yields the protein CASSFTLGGGQETQYF. V and J are TRBV7-2 and TRBJ2-5; the D gene is possibly TRBD2 (7 bases). Trimming stripped 3 bases from V and 2 bases from J, with 16 bases between. CDR1 and CDR2 (germline): SGHTA, FQGNSA. This CDR3 region has 16 residues.

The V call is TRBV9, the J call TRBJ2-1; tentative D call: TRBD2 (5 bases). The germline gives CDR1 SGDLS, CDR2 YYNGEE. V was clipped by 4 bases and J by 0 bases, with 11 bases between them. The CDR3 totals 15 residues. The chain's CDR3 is CASSQDGNSYNEQFF. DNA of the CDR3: TGTGCCAGCAGCCAGGACGGGAACTCCTACAATGAGCAGTTCTTC.